One and the same sample provided the 14 T cell receptor beta chains below, sequenced in a study of T-cell reconstitution after alpha-beta-depleted transplantation in children. A library of TCRbeta sequences, prepared with unique molecular identifiers, was generated. TCRdb itself ran the PCR reads through MiXCR, one entry per CDR3 protein. Of approximately 230,000 distinct CDR3 sequences listed, about 24% are singletons. Material: PBMCs, mostly from graft donor cells, obtained 360 days after TCRalphabeta/CD19-depleted stem cell transplant. The origin of the receptors is a female patient between 2 and 15 years old who had a stem cell transplant for congenital amegakaryocytic thrombocytopenia, so the T cells may come from the graft donor.

There are a few counts of this clonotype. The chain couples TRBV12-3 or TRBV12-4 to TRBJ2-1; no clear D gene. V was clipped by 6 bases and J by 1 base, with 13 bases between them. The CDR3 sequence is 15 residues long. Here the CDR3 reads CASSLTWGSYNEQFF. The CDR3 DNA is TGTGCCAGCAGCTTGACCTGGGGTTCCTACAATGAGCAGTTCTTC.

V usage is TRBV19 and J usage is TRBJ1-2, with 8 bases fitting TRBD1. V lost 1 base to trimming and J lost 6 bases; unmatched junction nucleotides: 4. From germline, CDR1 is LNHDA and CDR2 SQIVND (reference sequence). The CDR3 is 14 residues long. The CDR3: CASSIGGQADGYTF. CDR3 in DNA: TGTGCCAGTAGTATAGGGGGACAGGCGGATGGCTACACCTTC.

This clonotype was observed a handful of times. The chain combines TRBV5-6 with TRBJ1-4, with a possible D match to TRBD1 (6 bases). CDR1 is SGHDT, CDR2 YYEEEE, per germline. The CDR3 length is 14 residues. Trimming removed 4 bases from V and 7 bases from J, with 14 bases in between. CDR3 in DNA: TGTGCCAGCAGCCTGCCAGGGGTTGCTGAAAAACTGTTTTTT. Its translation is CASSLPGVAEKLFF.

V usage is TRBV12-3 or TRBV12-4 and J usage is TRBJ2-1; TRBD2 is a possible D gene (6 bases). This CDR3 is built from 12 residues. Trimming took 6 bases from V and 15 from J, leaving 18 bases between them. The CDR3, as DNA: TGTGCCAGCAGCCCGCTAGCGAACATTTGGTTCTTC. This encodes CASSPLANIWFF.

V gene TRBV6-2 or TRBV6-3 combines with J gene TRBJ2-6; 7 bases align to TRBD1. The length of the CDR3 is 18 residues. Germline CDR1 is MNHEY and CDR2 is SVGEGT. V was clipped by 7 bases and J by 0 bases; unmatched bases: 12. CDR3 sequence reads: CASTPTGTVHSGANVLTF. In DNA, the CDR3 is TGTGCCAGCACCCCCACCGGGACAGTGCACTCTGGGGCCAACGTCCTGACTTTC.

The chain carries TRBV10-3 and TRBJ1-5; D not certain. The CDR3 contains 12 residues. The V end was cut by 8 bases, the J end by 6 bases, with 11 bases between. CDR1 and CDR2 from the germline V gene are ENHRY and SYGVKD. DNA for the CDR3: TGTGCCATCGGCTCAGAGGGTCAGCCCCAGCATTTT. Translation gives CAIGSEGQPQHF.

The chain employs TRBV27 and TRBJ1-1, with D possibly matching TRBD1 (5 bases). The CDR3 sequence is 14 residues long. Trimming took off 3 bases at V and 2 bases at J, with 10 bases between the two ends. Germline loops: CDR1 MNHEY, CDR2 SMNVEV (reference sequence). The CDR3 loop is CASSFQGDNTEAFF. The CDR3 DNA reads as TGTGCCAGCAGTTTTCAGGGAGATAACACTGAAGCTTTCTTT.

The chain uses TRBV9 and TRBJ1-1; D is possibly TRBD1 (6 bases). CDR1 is SGDLS, CDR2 YYNGEE, per germline. The CDR3 consists of 14 residues. Trimming cost V 1 base and J 10 bases, with 17 bases left between them. CDR3 protein: CASSVRGNGRGAFF. In nucleotides, the CDR3 is TGTGCCAGCAGCGTAAGGGGGAACGGGCGCGGAGCTTTCTTT. Full variable domain (outside the CDR3, taken from reference TRBV9 and TRBJ1-1): DSGVTQTPKHLITATGQRVTLRCSPRSGDLSVYWYQQSLDQGLQFLIQYYNGEERAKGNILERFSAQQFPDLHSELNLSSLELGDSALYFCASSVRGNGRGAFFGQGTRLTVV.

The chain combines TRBV3-1 with TRBJ2-5; 7 positions match TRBD2. Germline CDR1 LGHDT, CDR2 YNNKEL (reference sequence). V trimming: 4 bases; J trimming: 3 bases; junction bases outside the gene matches: 2. The CDR3 spans 13 residues. The CDR3 region has the DNA TGTGCCAGCAGCCTTCTAGCGGAAGAGACCCAGTACTTC. Translated, it gives CASSLLAEETQYF.

This clonotype is a singleton in its sample. The chain couples TRBV5-1 to TRBJ2-7, with 12 bases identical to TRBD2. The length of the CDR3 is 14 residues. The V gene end was trimmed by 2 bases and the J gene end by 4 bases; junction bases not matched to a gene: 1. The germline V gene has CDR1 SGHRS and CDR2 YFSETQ. In DNA form, the CDR3 reads TGCGCCAGCAGCTTTACTAGCGGGAGGTACGAGCAGTACTTC. Translating it yields CASSFTSGRYEQYF.

V gene TRBV11-2 combines with J gene TRBJ1-1; TRBD1 might be the D (5 bases). This CDR3 region has 13 residues. Trimming took off 8 bases at V and 5 bases at J, with 15 bases between the two ends. In germline, CDR1 is SGHAT, CDR2 FQNNGV. The chain's CDR3 is CASAIRGKTEAFF. CDR3 nucleotides: TGTGCCAGCGCTATCCGGGGGAAGACTGAAGCTTTCTTT. The variable domain in full, with the rest retrieved from reference TRBV11-2 and TRBJ1-1, is EAGVAQSPRYKIIEKRQSVAFWCNPISGHATLYWYQQILGQGPKLLIQFQNNGVVDDSQLPKDRFSAERLKGVDSTLKIQPAKLEDSAVYLCASAIRGKTEAFFGQGTRLTVV.

There are a few counts of this clonotype. J is TRBJ1-2 and V is TRBV7-7; TRBD1 agrees at 8 bases. J was trimmed by 4 bases and V by 5 bases; bases with no gene match: 9. Germline V gene lookup returns CDR1 SSHAT and CDR2 FNYEAQ (reference sequence). This CDR3 comprises 15 residues. Here the CDR3 reads CASSESPGQVYGYTF. DNA of the CDR3: TGTGCCAGCAGCGAATCTCCGGGACAGGTCTATGGCTACACCTTC.

Only a few counts were recorded for this clonotype. The rearrangement uses TRBV3-1 and TRBJ1-2, with 9 nucleotides matching TRBD1. Germline assignment: CDR1 LGHDT and CDR2 YNNKEL (reference sequence). This CDR3 spans 16 amino acids. The V segment lost 0 bases and the J segment 6 bases; nucleotides outside the gene matches: 8. CDR3 in DNA: TGTGCCAGCAGCCAAGAATATTGGGGACAGGGAAATGGCTACACCTTC. Residues: CASSQEYWGQGNGYTF.

The rearrangement uses TRBV29-1 and TRBJ2-4, with 7 bases lining up with TRBD1. The CDR3 covers 12 residues. V lost 4 bases, J lost 8 bases, and 5 bases stayed unmatched. The V gene's germline CDR1 is SQVTM and CDR2 ANQGSEA. The CDR3 protein is CSVGSTGDIQYF. The DNA of the CDR3 is TGCAGCGTTGGATCTACAGGGGACATTCAGTACTTC. The whole variable domain, filled in from reference TRBV29-1 and TRBJ2-4, reads SAVISQKPSRDICQRGTSLTIQCQVDSQVTMMFWYRQQPGQSLTLIATANQGSEATYESGFVIDKFPISRPNLTFSTLTVSNMSPEDSSIYLCSVGSTGDIQYFGAGTRLSVL.